A single T cell receptor beta chain is shown here with its context. The read comes to an end 3 residues before the CDR3 does, leaving the germline J gene to fill in the end. V shed 7 bases, J shed 3 bases, and the junction held 18 bases outside the gene matches. Germline V gene data show CDR1 as MGHDK and CDR2 as SYGVNS. The CDR3 has 18 amino acids. The assay was immunoSEQ multiplex PCR, and TCRdb's table has in-frame clones only and misses some. Its table records about 14,000 clones. The data derive from a study of T cells in women clearing cervical HPV infection. Study-level background: Blood came at first lesion visit for cases, post-clearance for controls. For cases, blood was sampled a median around 150 days after lesion detection, interquartile range about 90 to 200 days.

Prevalent HPV16 infections were excluded; only incident single HPV16 infections included. The sequencing input was blood buffy coat. The receptor was isolated from a woman aged 18-70 years with a cervical HPV16 infection that either progressed to CIN3+ or cleared (not recorded which). The chain has TRBV25-1 and TRBJ2-5, with TRBD2 identical over 9 bases. The part of the CDR3 DNA that was read is TGTGCCAGCACGGGGTTAATAGCGGGGGTCCGTGGGGAAGAGACC. It yields the protein CASTGLIAGVRGEET. The complete CDR3 reads CASTGLIAGVRGEETQYF.